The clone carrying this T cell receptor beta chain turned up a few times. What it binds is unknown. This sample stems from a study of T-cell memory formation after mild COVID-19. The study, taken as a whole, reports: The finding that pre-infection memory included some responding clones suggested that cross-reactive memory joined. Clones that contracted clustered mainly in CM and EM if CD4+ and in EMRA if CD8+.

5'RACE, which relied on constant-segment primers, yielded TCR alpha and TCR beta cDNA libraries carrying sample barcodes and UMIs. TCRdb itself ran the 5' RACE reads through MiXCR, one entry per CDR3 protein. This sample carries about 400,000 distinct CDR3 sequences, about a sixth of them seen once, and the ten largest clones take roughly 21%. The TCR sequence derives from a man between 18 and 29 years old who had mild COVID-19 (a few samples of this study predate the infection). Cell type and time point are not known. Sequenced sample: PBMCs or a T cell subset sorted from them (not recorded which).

The CDR3 DNA sequence: TGTGCCAGCAGTGAAGCCGGGACACCTCGTCTAAAAGCTTTCTTT. Translating it yields CASSEAGTPRLKAFF. The chain is built from TRBV6-5 and TRBJ1-1, with D possibly being TRBD1 (6 bases). The V gene's germline CDR1 is MNHEY and CDR2 SVGAGI. The CDR3 extends over 15 amino acids. V lost 5 bases to trimming and J lost 9 bases, with 22 bases between them.